The 31 T cell receptor beta chains presented below share a single source sample, sequenced in a study of siplizumab effects on memory and regulatory T cells. Method: immunoSEQ multiplex PCR; TCRdb's copy keeps in-frame clones and lacks some. The repertoire holds some 100,000 clones, with about 91% as singletons. Material: CD4+ T cells sorted from blood. The receptors here all came from a human donor in good health. Some clones in this sample may be carry-over from other donors' samples.

This sequence joins TRBV10-3 and TRBJ1-5, with D possibly matching TRBD1 (5 bases). Trimming cost V 10 bases and J 2 bases, with 12 bases left between them. This CDR3 is 13 amino acids long. The germline gives CDR1 ENHRY, CDR2 SYGVKD. CDR3 DNA: TGTGCCACCAGGGCGGATGGCAATCAGCCCCAGCATTTT. Amino acid sequence: CATRADGNQPQHF.

The chain joins TRBV27 to TRBJ2-1; TRBD1 matches at 7 bases. With V trimmed by 5 bases and J by 2 bases, 6 bases remained unmatched. Per the germline V gene, CDR1 is MNHEY and CDR2 is SMNVEV (reference sequence). This CDR3 has 15 amino acids. Here the CDR3 reads CASSLGQLTYNEQFF. The CDR3 region has the DNA TGTGCCAGCAGTCTGGGACAGCTAACCTACAATGAGCAGTTCTTC.

The chain uses TRBV4-1 and TRBJ2-3, with 8 nucleotides matching TRBD2. Germline loops: CDR1 MGHRA, CDR2 YSYEKL. J was trimmed by 3 bases and V by 4 bases; bases with no gene match: 6. This CDR3 is built from 15 residues. CDR3 sequence (DNA): TGCGCCAGCAGCCGGCCAGCGGGAGAAACAGATACGCAGTATTTT. Protein sequence: CASSRPAGETDTQYF.

The chain is built from TRBV19 and TRBJ1-5; maybe TRBD1 (6 bases). Germline V gene data show CDR1 as LNHDA and CDR2 as SQIVND (reference sequence). The CDR3 spans 15 residues. V was cut by 3 bases and J by 4 bases, with 13 bases left in between. Written as DNA, the CDR3 is TGTGCCAGTAGTATCCAGGCAGGGGCTAATCAGCCCCAGCATTTT. It codes for CASSIQAGANQPQHF.

V gene TRBV27 combines with J gene TRBJ1-2, with unresolved D. The CDR3 is 13 residues long. V was cut by 4 bases and J by 4 bases, with 10 bases left in between. The germline V gene has CDR1 MNHEY and CDR2 SMNVEV (reference sequence). The CDR3 protein is CASSSSVPYGYTF. DNA of the CDR3: TGTGCCAGCAGTTCTTCAGTCCCCTATGGCTACACCTTC.

J is TRBJ2-7 and V is TRBV5-1, with 7 bases matching TRBD2. CDR3 length equals 15 residues. From germline, CDR1 is SGHRS and CDR2 YFSETQ. V shed 4 bases and J 0 bases; nucleotides not matched to a gene: 7. CDR3 amino acids: CASSAGLEASYEQYF. CDR3 nucleotides: TGCGCCAGCAGCGCAGGACTAGAAGCCTCCTACGAGCAGTACTTC.

V gene TRBV15 combines with J gene TRBJ2-1; 11 nucleotides align to TRBD2. The CDR3 is 16 amino acids. Germline trimming cut 3 bases from V and 6 bases from J; bases unmatched to any gene: 7. Germline V gene sequence: CDR1 LNHNV, CDR2 YYDKDF (reference sequence). CDR3: CATSRSGTSGSNEQFF. Written as DNA, the CDR3 is TGTGCCACCAGCAGGTCCGGGACTAGCGGAAGCAATGAGCAGTTCTTC.

This clone was observed a single time. The CDR3 region is CASSVRPLALRETQYF. DNA of the CDR3: TGTGCCAGTAGTGTCAGGCCTCTAGCGCTCCGGGAGACCCAGTACTTC. This chain connects TRBV19 to TRBJ2-5, with a weak D call TRBD2 (6 bases). Trimming left V 5 bases short and J 5 bases short, with 21 bases between. In germline, CDR1 is LNHDA, CDR2 SQIVND (reference sequence). The CDR3 totals 16 residues.

This clone was found once. This chain links TRBV19 with TRBJ2-1, with 11 bases lining up with TRBD2. After removal of 7 bases from V and 6 bases from J, the junction contained 8 bases not matched to a gene. This CDR3 has 15 amino acids. Per the germline V gene, CDR1 is LNHDA and CDR2 is SQIVND (reference sequence). The CDR3 spells CASTHPLAGGNEQFF. The CDR3 DNA reads TGTGCCAGTACCCACCCCCTAGCGGGAGGCAATGAGCAGTTCTTC.

DNA of the CDR3: TGTGCCAGCTCACTCACTAGCGACTCCTACGAGCAGTACTTC. The encoded protein is CASSLTSDSYEQYF. The V gene is TRBV18, the J gene TRBJ2-7; 7 nucleotides line up with TRBD2. J was trimmed by 0 bases and V by 4 bases; bases with no gene match: 3. Per the germline V gene, CDR1 is KGHSH and CDR2 is LQKENI. The CDR3 is made up of 14 amino acids. Full variable domain (outside the CDR3, taken from reference TRBV18 and TRBJ2-7): NAGVMQNPRHLVRRRGQEARLRCSPMKGHSHVYWYRQLPEEGLKFMVYLQKENIIDESGMPKERFSAEFPKEGPSILRIQQVVRGDSAAYFCASSLTSDSYEQYFGPGTRLTVT.

In its sample, this clone was seen a few times. The chain uses TRBV28 and TRBJ2-7, with a possible D match to TRBD1 (5 bases). Germline V gene data show CDR1 as MDHEN and CDR2 as SYDVKM. CDR3 size: 12 residues. V was pared by 7 bases and J by 4 bases, with 11 bases between. The CDR3 is CASTQRGYEQYF. Written as DNA, the CDR3 is TGTGCCAGCACCCAAAGGGGTTACGAGCAGTACTTC.

Only one count was recorded for this clone. The V and J genes are TRBV7-8 and TRBJ2-2; D is ambiguous. Germline CDR1 SGHVS, CDR2 FQNEAQ. The V end lost 5 bases, the J end lost 3 bases, and 13 bases lay between the germline ends. The CDR3 covers 15 residues. CDR3 amino acids: CASSLSRADTGELFF. The CDR3, as DNA: TGTGCCAGCAGCCTGTCCCGGGCCGACACCGGGGAGCTGTTTTTT.

This chain links TRBV19 with TRBJ2-6; possible D gene TRBD2, 6 bases. Germline loops: CDR1 LNHDA, CDR2 SQIVND (reference sequence). The ends were cut back, 4 bases at V and 1 base at J, with 20 bases in the middle. The length of the CDR3 is 19 residues. This CDR3 is CASSTTGREVFSGANVLTF. In DNA, the CDR3 is TGTGCCAGTAGTACAACCGGCAGGGAGGTATTTTCTGGGGCCAACGTCCTGACTTTC.

V and J are TRBV4-1 and TRBJ2-6; 10 bases agree with TRBD2. The germline gives CDR1 MGHRA, CDR2 YSYEKL. This CDR3 contains 17 residues. Trimming took 5 bases from V and 1 from J; bases not matched to a gene: 5. In nucleotides, the CDR3 is TGCGCCAGCAGCAGCGGGAGGGCCTCTTCTGGGGCCAACGTCCTGACTTTC. Protein sequence: CASSSGRASSGANVLTF.

The chain has TRBV6-6 and TRBJ2-1; D is tentatively TRBD1 or TRBD2 (6 bases each). V lost 7 bases, J lost 0 bases, and 10 bases lay in between. The CDR3 sequence is 14 residues long. Germline V lookup: CDR1 MNHNY, CDR2 SVGAGI (reference sequence). The chain's CDR3 is CASIGGISYNEQFF. In DNA, the CDR3 is TGTGCCAGCATAGGGGGGATCTCCTACAATGAGCAGTTCTTC.

The chain uses TRBV14 and TRBJ2-2; TRBD2 aligns across 9 bases. The CDR3 contains 20 residues. The germline CDR1 and CDR2 sequences are SGHDN and FVKESK. V lost 5 bases to trimming and J lost 0 bases; unmatched junction nucleotides: 16. CDR3 in DNA: TGTGCCAGCAGCGACGGTGGGGGTCTAGCGGGGTTCGCGAACACCGGGGAGCTGTTTTTT. This codes for CASSDGGGLAGFANTGELFF.

V gene TRBV6-1 combines with J gene TRBJ1-2, with no clear D. The CDR3 sequence is 14 residues long. Trimming removed 3 bases at V and 2 bases at J, with 10 bases between. The germline V gene encodes CDR1 MNHNS and CDR2 SASEGT. The CDR3 here is CASSDGGLNYGYTF. Written as DNA, the CDR3 is TGTGCCAGCAGTGACGGCGGACTGAACTATGGCTACACCTTC.

This chain links TRBV7-9 with TRBJ2-7; perhaps TRBD1 as D (6 bases). The CDR3 length is 12 residues. Looked up from germline, CDR1 is SEHNR and CDR2 is FQNEAQ (reference sequence). V was clipped by 5 bases and J by 7 bases, with 12 bases between them. The CDR3 sequence: CASSHREGEQYF. The CDR3 coding sequence is TGTGCCAGCAGCCACAGGGAAGGAGAGCAGTACTTC. The full variable domain, with the rest looked up from reference TRBV7-9 and TRBJ2-7, is DTGVSQNPRHKITKRGQNVTFRCDPISEHNRLYWYRQTLGQGPEFLTYFQNEAQLEKSRLLSDRFSAERPKGSFSTLEIQRTEQGDSAMYLCASSHREGEQYFGPGTRLTVT.

The V call is TRBV11-2, the J call TRBJ2-7; 8 nucleotides agree with TRBD1. After removal of 4 bases from V and 8 bases from J, the junction contained 13 bases not matched to a gene. CDR1 and CDR2 (germline): SGHAT, FQNNGV. The CDR3 runs 15 residues. The CDR3 sequence is CASSSTTGVRGKQYF. CDR3 nucleotide sequence: TGTGCCAGCAGCTCGACGACAGGGGTACGTGGGAAGCAGTACTTC. Drawing the rest from reference TRBV11-2 and TRBJ2-7, the complete variable domain is EAGVAQSPRYKIIEKRQSVAFWCNPISGHATLYWYQQILGQGPKLLIQFQNNGVVDDSQLPKDRFSAERLKGVDSTLKIQPAKLEDSAVYLCASSSTTGVRGKQYFGPGTRLTVT.

Comments on this clone: One junction end disagrees with the germline gene, perhaps due to a read error. For the CDR3, the DNA is TGTGCTAGCAGCAAACAGGGGGCTTTGGGACTAGCGGGAGGAGAGACCCAGTACTTC. As protein: CASSKQGALGLAGGETQYF. V and J are TRBV7-7 and TRBJ2-5; 15 bases fit TRBD2. This CDR3 is 19 amino acids long. The germline CDR1 and CDR2 sequences are SSHAT and FNYEAQ (reference sequence).

The chain joins TRBV6-5 to TRBJ2-7; no clear D. Trimming stripped 2 bases from V and 4 bases from J, with 9 bases between. CDR3 length equals 13 residues. Germline assignment: CDR1 MNHEY and CDR2 SVGAGI. CDR3 protein: CASSYAQNYEQYF. In nucleotides, the CDR3 is TGTGCCAGCAGTTACGCACAGAATTACGAGCAGTACTTC.

The chain recombines TRBV7-9 with TRBJ1-6; D ambiguous. This CDR3 region has 15 residues. Germline V gives CDR1 SEHNR, CDR2 FQNEAQ (reference sequence). The V end lost 6 bases, the J end lost 4 bases, and 13 bases lay between the germline ends. Written as DNA, the CDR3 is TGTGCCAGCAGTCGGTACCAGGAGTATAATTCACCCCTCCACTTT. Translation: CASSRYQEYNSPLHF.

The rearrangement links TRBV9 to TRBJ2-5, with D perhaps matching TRBD1 or TRBD2 (5 bases each). Germline V gene sequence: CDR1 SGDLS, CDR2 YYNGEE. The CDR3 consists of 16 residues. V dropped 4 bases and J dropped 1 base, with 17 bases sitting between them. The CDR3: CASSPGTANLQETQYF. As DNA, the CDR3 is TGTGCCAGCAGCCCCGGGACGGCGAACCTCCAAGAGACCCAGTACTTC.

The rearrangement uses TRBV5-1 and TRBJ2-5; D may be TRBD2 (6 bases). The CDR3 consists of 12 residues. The germline V and J ends were trimmed by 3 bases and 9 bases, with 12 bases remaining between them. Germline loops: CDR1 SGHRS, CDR2 YFSETQ. The CDR3 DNA sequence: TGCGCCAGCAGCTCCCAGGCGGGGCCCCAGTACTTC. Amino acids: CASSSQAGPQYF.

This clone was seen once. The rearrangement links TRBV19 to TRBJ2-1; 12 bases agree with TRBD2. Germline lookup yields CDR1 LNHDA and CDR2 SQIVND (reference sequence). Unmatched junction bases numbered 4, after V lost 7 bases and J lost 6 bases. CDR3 length: 14 amino acids. The CDR3 here is CASNGLAGFNEQFF. CDR3 DNA: TGTGCCAGTAATGGACTAGCGGGATTCAATGAGCAGTTCTTC.

V usage is TRBV9 and J usage is TRBJ2-5; possibly TRBD1 or TRBD2 for D (5 bases each). This CDR3 is 15 amino acids long. The germline CDR1 and CDR2 sequences are SGDLS and YYNGEE. V was pared by 0 bases and J by 2 bases, with 11 bases between. In DNA, the CDR3 is TGTGCCAGCAGCGTAGCTATAGGGGAGCAAGAGACCCAGTACTTC. Translating gives CASSVAIGEQETQYF.

The chain is built from TRBV4-1 and TRBJ2-5; 7 nucleotides line up with TRBD1. The length of the CDR3 is 15 residues. V was pared by 2 bases and J by 5 bases, with 8 bases of the junction left unmatched. CDR1 MGHRA and CDR2 YSYEKL come from the germline V gene. The CDR3 DNA sequence: TGCGCCAGCAGCCAACCTGACAGGGTAACGGAGACCCAGTACTTC. As protein: CASSQPDRVTETQYF.

This CDR3 reads CASSINVAGANIQYF. The CDR3 bases are TGTGCCAGTAGTATAAATGTGGCAGGGGCTAACATTCAGTACTTC. The gene calls are TRBV19 and TRBJ2-4; tentatively, D is TRBD1 (6 bases). There are 15 residues in the CDR3. Germline V gene lookup returns CDR1 LNHDA and CDR2 SQIVND (reference sequence). V was pared by 2 bases and J by 7 bases, with 15 bases between.

The V call is TRBV6-5, the J call TRBJ2-3, with 7 bases identical to TRBD1. Germline values: CDR1 MNHEY, CDR2 SVGAGI. J gave up 6 bases and V 2 bases, and 2 bases lay outside the gene matches. The CDR3 totals 13 residues. CDR3 sequence: CASSYLTGDTQYF. In DNA, the CDR3 is TGTGCCAGCAGTTACCTGACAGGGGATACGCAGTATTTT.

The CDR3 is CASSGDYPFTDTQYF. DNA of the CDR3: TGTGCCAGCAGTGGAGACTATCCCTTCACAGATACGCAGTATTTT. This sequence joins TRBV6-1 and TRBJ2-3; tentatively, D is TRBD2 (5 bases). The V and J ends lost 4 bases and 2 bases respectively, with 13 bases between them. The germline V gene encodes CDR1 MNHNS and CDR2 SASEGT. CDR3 length equals 15 residues.

The chain uses TRBV11-2 and TRBJ2-3, with TRBD2 matching 11 bases. This CDR3 is 14 amino acids long. V lost 4 bases and J lost 5; bases outside the gene matches: 2. CDR1 and CDR2 from the germline V gene are SGHAT and FQNNGV. The CDR3 DNA is TGTGCCAGCAGCTGGGGACTAGCGGTAGATACGCAGTATTTT. It codes for CASSWGLAVDTQYF.